This T cell receptor (beta chain) derives from a study of T cells in Graves' hyperthyroidism and ophthalmopathy. Overall study: It was at initial diagnosis, before any treatment, that peripheral blood was collected. General observations from the study: A model of 13 V-J pairs discriminated ophthalmopathy from stable hyperthyroidism.

RNA transcripts provided the source from which TCR beta CDR3 regions were amplified. In the first-round RT-PCR of the TCR CDR3, the HTBI primer set was used. Each CDR3 protein gets one entry after TCRdb re-called the multiplex PCR reads with MiXCR. The sample records hundreds of thousands of distinct CDR3 sequences, less than 25% being singletons. Turning to this clonotype: Its antigen is not identified.

PBMCs were obtained from approximately 10 ml fresh peripheral blood. Germline V lookup: CDR1 WSHSY, CDR2 SAAADI. The CDR3 covers 14 residues. Between the trimmed V and J ends, which lost 0 bases and 9 bases, there was a span of 9 bases. This TCR derives from a man younger than 40 with Graves' ophthalmopathy. The rearrangement joins TRBV10-2 to TRBJ1-6; TRBD1 is a possible D gene (6 bases). Sequenced input: blood. The CDR3 coding sequence is TGCGCCAGCAGTGAGTCCGGGGGCGGTTCACCCCTCCACTTT. This sequence encodes CASSESGGGSPLHF.